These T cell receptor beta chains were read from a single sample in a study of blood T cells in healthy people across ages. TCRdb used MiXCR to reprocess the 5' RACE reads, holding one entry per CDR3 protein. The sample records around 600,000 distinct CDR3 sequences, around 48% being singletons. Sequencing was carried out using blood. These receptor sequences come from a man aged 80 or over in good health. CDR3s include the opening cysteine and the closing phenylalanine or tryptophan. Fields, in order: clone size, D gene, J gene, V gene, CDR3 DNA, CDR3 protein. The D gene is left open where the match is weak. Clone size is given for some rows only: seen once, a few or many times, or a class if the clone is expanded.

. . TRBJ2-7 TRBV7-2 TGTGCCAGCAGCACTTATGGGACCACCACCTACGAGCAGTACTTC CASSTYGTTTYEQYF
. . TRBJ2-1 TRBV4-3 TGCGCCAGCAGCCAAGATGGGGGTTTTGGGGATGAGCAGTTCTTC CASSQDGGFGDEQFF
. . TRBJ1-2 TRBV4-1 TGCGCCAGCAGCCAGTCCCCAAAGGGGGGCTACACCTTC CASSQSPKGGYTF
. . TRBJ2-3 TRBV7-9 TGTGCCAGCGGGACGGTAGAAGATACGCAGTATTTT CASGTVEDTQYF
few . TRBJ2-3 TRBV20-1 TGCAGTGCTAGAGATCTAAGGGAAGCGACAGATACGCAGTATTTT CSARDLREATDTQYF
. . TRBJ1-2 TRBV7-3 TGTGCCAGCAGCCCCAACCACCAGGTCGGCTACACCTTC CASSPNHQVGYTF
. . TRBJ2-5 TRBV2 TGTGTCAGCAGTGTCCCGTACCAAGAGACCCAGTACTTC CVSSVPYQETQYF
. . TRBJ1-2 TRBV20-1 TGCAGTGGGAGAGGCAGGGGCCACTATGGCTACACCTTC CSGRGRGHYGYTF
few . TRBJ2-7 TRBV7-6 TGTGCCAGCAGCTTAGTTCCGGACGAGCAGTACTTC CASSLVPDEQYF
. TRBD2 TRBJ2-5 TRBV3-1 TGTGCCAGCAGCCAAGGAGGAGCGGGAGGCTGGGAGACCCAGTACTTC CASSQGGAGGWETQYF
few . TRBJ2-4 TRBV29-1 TGCAGCGTTGTTGCAGGGATAGTAAACATTCAGTACTTC CSVVAGIVNIQYF
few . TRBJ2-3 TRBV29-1 TGCAGCGCCGCACTAGCAGTCGATACGCAGTATTTT CSAALAVDTQYF
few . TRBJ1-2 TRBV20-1 TGCAGTGCTAGAGATGGGGGGCCCAACTCGGGCGGCTACACCTTC CSARDGGPNSGGYTF
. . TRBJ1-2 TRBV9 TGTGCCAGCAGCGACGGCCACGAATATGGCTACACCTTC CASSDGHEYGYTF
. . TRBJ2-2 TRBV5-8 TGTGCCAGCAGCTCCGCTGGACAGTACACCGGGGAGCTGTTTTTT CASSSAGQYTGELFF
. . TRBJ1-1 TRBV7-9 TGTGCCAGCAGCGGTCTCGGGGCTTTCTTT CASSGLGAFF
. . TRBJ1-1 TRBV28 TGTGCCAGCAGTGCCCAAACAGGAGCTTTCTTT CASSAQTGAFF
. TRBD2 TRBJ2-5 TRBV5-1 TGCGCCAGCGCGACTAGCGGGAGACACAATGAGCAGTACTTC CASATSGRHNEQYF
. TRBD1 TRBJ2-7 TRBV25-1 TGTGCCAGCAGTGAAAACCTCAACAGGGGCAAACCCTACGAGCAGTACTTC CASSENLNRGKPYEQYF
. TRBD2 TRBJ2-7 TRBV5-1 TGCGCCAGCAGCTTGGCCGGGACTAGCGGGAGAGGCGAGCAGTACTTC CASSLAGTSGRGEQYF
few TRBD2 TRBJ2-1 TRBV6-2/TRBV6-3 TGTGCCAGCAGCCAGAGACTAGCGGAGTACAATGAGCAGTTCTTC CASSQRLAEYNEQFF
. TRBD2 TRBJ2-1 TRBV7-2 TGTGCCAGCAGCTTAGACTCTAGCGGGAGTCGGGTGCAGTTCTTC CASSLDSSGSRVQFF
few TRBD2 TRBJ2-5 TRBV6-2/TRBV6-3 TGTGCCAGCAGAGGGTCCGGACTAGCGGGGGAGCAGTACTTC CASRGSGLAGEQYF